One sample yielded the 18 T cell receptor beta chains listed below, sequenced in a study of blood T cell repertoires in COVID-19. Assay: immunoSEQ multiplex PCR; the TCRdb copy retains only in-frame clones and omits some. The table shows 150,000 or so clones, with around 79% occurring only once. The sample comprised PBMCs or T cells enriched from blood (not recorded which). Receptors originate from a woman aged 50 to 65 who had recovered from COVID-19.

This chain joins TRBV27 and TRBJ1-4; D possibly corresponds to TRBD1 (6 bases). The CDR3 has 15 amino acids. Germline CDR1 MNHEY, CDR2 SMNVEV (reference sequence). V was cut by 6 bases and J by 4 bases, with 15 bases left in between. CDR3 nucleotides: TGTGCCAGCAGATCCCGGACAGACTATAATGAAAAACTGTTTTTT. Protein sequence: CASRSRTDYNEKLFF.

The chain employs TRBV7-9 and TRBJ1-4; weak D call: TRBD1 (6 bases). Trimming pared 4 bases from V and 8 bases from J, leaving 17 bases between. CDR3 length: 15 residues. Looked up from germline, CDR1 is SEHNR and CDR2 is FQNEAQ (reference sequence). The DNA for the CDR3 is TGTGCCAGCAGCTCACCTGGACAGCGAAGGGAAAAACTGTTTTTT. It encodes CASSSPGQRREKLFF.

This chain uses TRBV19 with TRBJ2-2; tentatively, D is TRBD1 (5 bases). V was shortened by 3 bases and J by 4 bases, with 12 bases between the two germline ends. CDR3 length: 15 amino acids. Germline V gives CDR1 LNHDA, CDR2 SQIVND (reference sequence). CDR3 coding DNA: TGTGCCAGTAGTATCCCGACAGAGGCCACCGGGGAGCTGTTTTTT. Translating it yields CASSIPTEATGELFF.

This clone was seen a single time. J is TRBJ2-6 and V is TRBV11-2, with 10 positions matching TRBD1. The V segment lost 6 bases and the J segment 12 bases; nucleotides outside the gene matches: 8. The CDR3 has 14 residues. Germline-derived CDR1 and CDR2 are SGHAT and FQNNGV. CDR3 nucleotides: TGTGCCAGCAGGGGACAGGGGCGCTTTAGCGTCCTGACTTTC. Translating it yields CASRGQGRFSVLTF.

This clone was detected only a few times. This chain connects TRBV10-3 to TRBJ1-2, with TRBD1 identical over 8 bases. V trimming: 4 bases; J trimming: 2 bases; junction bases outside the gene matches: 3. Germline V gene lookup returns CDR1 ENHRY and CDR2 SYGVKD. The CDR3 extends over 14 amino acids. The chain's CDR3 is CAISGDRKNYGYTF. The DNA of the CDR3 is TGTGCCATCAGTGGGGACAGGAAAAACTATGGCTACACCTTC.

J is TRBJ1-4 and V is TRBV29-1, with unresolved D. Germline-derived CDR1 and CDR2 are SQVTM and ANQGSEA. The CDR3 loop spans 13 amino acids. CDR3 protein: CSGTEAHGEKLFF. CDR3 nucleotide sequence: TGCAGTGGTACGGAGGCCCACGGGGAAAAACTGTTTTTT. The entire variable domain, with the rest obtained from reference TRBV29-1 and TRBJ1-4, is as follows: SAVISQKPSRDICQRGTSLTIQCQVDSQVTMMFWYRQQPGQSLTLIATANQGSEATYESGFVIDKFPISRPNLTFSTLTVSNMSPEDSSIYLCSGTEAHGEKLFFGSGTQLSVL.

The CDR3 region is CASSLNWAGPGNTIYF. DNA for the CDR3: TGTGCCAGCAGCCTCAACTGGGCAGGTCCTGGAAACACCATATATTTT. The V gene is TRBV3-1 (or the pseudogene TRBV3-2), the J gene TRBJ1-3; D unresolved. The CDR3 loop spans 16 amino acids. In germline, CDR1 is LGHDT, CDR2 YNNKEL (reference sequence). V lost 4 bases and J lost 2, with 15 bases in between.

The V call is TRBV5-1, the J call TRBJ1-6, with TRBD1 as a possible D gene (5 bases). The V end lost 0 bases, the J end lost 14 bases, and 9 bases lay between the germline ends. The CDR3 has 12 residues. Germline values: CDR1 SGHRS, CDR2 YFSETQ. DNA of the CDR3: TGCGCCAGCAGCTTGGAAGGGGCCACCCTCCACTTT. It translates to CASSLEGATLHF. The whole variable domain, remainder taken from reference TRBV5-1 and TRBJ1-6, is KAGVTQTPRYLIKTRGQQVTLSCSPISGHRSVSWYQQTPGQGLQFLFEYFSETQRNKGNFPGRFSGRQFSNSRSEMNVSTLELGDSALYLCASSLEGATLHFGNGTRLTVT.

The rearrangement uses TRBV19 and TRBJ1-1; no firm D call. V was clipped by 7 bases and J by 5 bases, with 26 bases between them. This CDR3 region has 17 residues. CDR1 LNHDA and CDR2 SQIVND come from the germline V gene (reference sequence). The chain's CDR3 is CASKTPGPGGLGTEAFF. CDR3 bases: TGTGCCAGTAAGACCCCCGGGCCCGGAGGGTTGGGGACTGAAGCTTTCTTT.

The chain recombines TRBV9 with TRBJ2-1; 12 nucleotides match TRBD1. Germline V gene sequence: CDR1 SGDLS, CDR2 YYNGEE. Germline trimming cut 4 bases from V and 9 bases from J; bases unmatched to any gene: 8. This CDR3 contains 15 residues. CDR3 sequence: CASSPKGGQGAEQFF. CDR3 sequence (DNA): TGTGCCAGCAGCCCCAAAGGGGGACAGGGGGCTGAGCAGTTCTTC.

CDR3 bases: TGTGCCAGCAGGCGATGGGACAGCCTTTCCTACGAGCAGTACTTC. It encodes CASRRWDSLSYEQYF. This chain uses TRBV27 with TRBJ2-7; 7 nucleotides line up with TRBD1. Germline trimming cut 6 bases from V and 1 base from J; bases unmatched to any gene: 9. This CDR3 is built from 15 residues. CDR1 is MNHEY, CDR2 SMNVEV, per germline (reference sequence).

The chain couples TRBV25-1 to TRBJ1-4; 8 nucleotides match TRBD1. Per germline, CDR1 MGHDK and CDR2 SYGVNS. The CDR3 is made up of 15 amino acids. J was trimmed by 2 bases and V by 7 bases; bases with no gene match: 6. The CDR3 DNA reads as TGTGCCAGCACGGTTCAGGGGGCGACTAATGAAAAACTGTTTTTT. Translating gives CASTVQGATNEKLFF.

V is TRBV7-2 and J is TRBJ1-1; 10 bases fit TRBD1. V trimming: 1 base; J trimming: 8 bases; junction bases outside the gene matches: 7. Germline V gives CDR1 SGHTA, CDR2 FQGNSA. CDR3 length equals 15 residues. The CDR3: CASSLDPTGGLEAFF. DNA for the CDR3: TGTGCCAGCAGCTTAGATCCGACAGGGGGCCTCGAAGCTTTCTTT.

Turning to this clone: Additional DNA sequences in this sample encode the identical CDR3. The chain links TRBV24-1 to TRBJ2-1; no reliable D call. The CDR3 is 13 residues long. The V and J ends lost 0 bases and 8 bases respectively, with 7 bases between them. From germline, CDR1 is KGHDR and CDR2 SFDVKD. CDR3 DNA: TGTGCCACCAGTGATTTGACCGGTGATGAGCAGTTCTTC. Encoded protein: CATSDLTGDEQFF.

The chain links TRBV5-1 to TRBJ1-2, with 8 bases lining up with TRBD1. The CDR3 sequence is 17 residues long. V lost 4 bases and J lost 0; bases outside the gene matches: 11. CDR1 SGHRS and CDR2 YFSETQ come from the germline V gene. The CDR3 protein is CASSHRGQVLANYGYTF. For the CDR3, the DNA is TGCGCCAGCAGCCACCGGGGACAGGTTTTAGCTAACTATGGCTACACCTTC.

The rearrangement uses TRBV27 and TRBJ2-1; TRBD2 matches at 13 bases. Trimming cost V 5 bases and J 7 bases; bases outside gene matches: 14. The germline CDR1 and CDR2 sequences are MNHEY and SMNVEV (reference sequence). This CDR3 spans 18 amino acids. CDR3 nucleotides: TGTGCCAGCAGTATGGGACTAGCGGGGAGGAGTGCCGGTAATGAGCAGTTCTTC. Translating gives CASSMGLAGRSAGNEQFF.

This chain uses TRBV28 with TRBJ1-4; weak D call: TRBD1 (5 bases). Between the trimmed V and J ends, which lost 7 bases and 0 bases, there was a span of 15 bases. Germline V gene lookup returns CDR1 MDHEN and CDR2 SYDVKM. The CDR3 has 16 residues. The CDR3 protein is CASTPLPGATNEKLFF. The CDR3, as DNA: TGTGCCAGCACCCCCCTCCCGGGGGCAACTAATGAAAAACTGTTTTTT.

This clone has just a few counts. The chain employs TRBV4-2 and TRBJ1-2, with 7 bases fitting TRBD1. Trimming cost V 1 base and J 2 bases; bases outside gene matches: 4. The CDR3 has 15 residues. Germline CDR1 and CDR2: LGHNA and YNFKEQ. CDR3 sequence reads: CASSQVPGGNYGYTF. The DNA of the CDR3 is TGTGCCAGCAGCCAAGTCCCAGGGGGGAACTATGGCTACACCTTC.